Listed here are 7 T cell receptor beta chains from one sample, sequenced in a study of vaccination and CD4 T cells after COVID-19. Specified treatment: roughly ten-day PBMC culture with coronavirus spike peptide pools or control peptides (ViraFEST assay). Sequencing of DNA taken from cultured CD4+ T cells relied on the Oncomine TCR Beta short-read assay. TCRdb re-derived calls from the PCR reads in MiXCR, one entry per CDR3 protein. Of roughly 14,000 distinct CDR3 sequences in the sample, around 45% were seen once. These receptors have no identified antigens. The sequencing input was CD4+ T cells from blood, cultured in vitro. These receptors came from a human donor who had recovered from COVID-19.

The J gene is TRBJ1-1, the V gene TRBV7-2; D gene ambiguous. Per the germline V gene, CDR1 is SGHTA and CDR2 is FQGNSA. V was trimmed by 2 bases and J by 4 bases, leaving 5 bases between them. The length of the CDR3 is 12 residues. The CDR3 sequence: CASSLKPTEAFF. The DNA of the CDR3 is TGTGCCAGCAGCTTAAAGCCCACTGAAGCTTTCTTT.

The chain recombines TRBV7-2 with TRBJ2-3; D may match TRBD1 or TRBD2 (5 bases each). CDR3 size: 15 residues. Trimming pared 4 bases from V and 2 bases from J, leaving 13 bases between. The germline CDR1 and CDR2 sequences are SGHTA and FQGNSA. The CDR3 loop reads CASSSVGVATDTQYF. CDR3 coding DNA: TGTGCCAGCAGCTCCGTGGGGGTTGCCACAGATACGCAGTATTTT.

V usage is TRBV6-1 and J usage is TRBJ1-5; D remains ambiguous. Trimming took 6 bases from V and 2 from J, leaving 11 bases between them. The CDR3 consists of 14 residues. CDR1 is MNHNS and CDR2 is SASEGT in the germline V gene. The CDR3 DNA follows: TGTGCCAGCAGACATTACACCGGCAATCAGCCCCAGCATTTT. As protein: CASRHYTGNQPQHF.

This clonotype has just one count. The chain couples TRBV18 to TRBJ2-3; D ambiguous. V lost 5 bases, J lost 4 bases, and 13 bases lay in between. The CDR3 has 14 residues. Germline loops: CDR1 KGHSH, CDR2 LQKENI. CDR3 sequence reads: CASSSSTGPDTQYF. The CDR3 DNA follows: TGTGCCAGCTCATCCTCGACGGGTCCAGATACGCAGTATTTT. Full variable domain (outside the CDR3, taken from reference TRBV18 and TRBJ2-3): NAGVMQNPRHLVRRRGQEARLRCSPMKGHSHVYWYRQLPEEGLKFMVYLQKENIIDESGMPKERFSAEFPKEGPSILRIQQVVRGDSAAYFCASSSSTGPDTQYFGPGTRLTVL.

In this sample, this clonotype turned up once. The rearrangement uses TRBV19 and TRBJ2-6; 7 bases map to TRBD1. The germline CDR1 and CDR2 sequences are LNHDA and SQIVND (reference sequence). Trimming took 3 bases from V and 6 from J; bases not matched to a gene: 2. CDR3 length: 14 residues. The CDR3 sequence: CASSMGQTANVLTF. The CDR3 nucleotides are TGTGCCAGTAGTATGGGACAGACGGCCAACGTCCTGACTTTC.

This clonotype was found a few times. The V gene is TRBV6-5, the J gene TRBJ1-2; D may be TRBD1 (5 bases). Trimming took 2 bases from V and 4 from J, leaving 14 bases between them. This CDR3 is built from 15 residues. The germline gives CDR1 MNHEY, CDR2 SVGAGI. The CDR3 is CASSYTRDSSYGYTF. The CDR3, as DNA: TGTGCCAGCAGTTACACGCGGGACTCGTCCTATGGCTACACCTTC.

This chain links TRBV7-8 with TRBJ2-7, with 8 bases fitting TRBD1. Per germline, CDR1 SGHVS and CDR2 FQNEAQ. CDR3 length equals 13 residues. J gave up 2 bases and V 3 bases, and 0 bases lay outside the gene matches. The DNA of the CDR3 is TGTGCCAGCAGCTTGACAGGGGCCTACGAGCAGTACTTC. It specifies CASSLTGAYEQYF.